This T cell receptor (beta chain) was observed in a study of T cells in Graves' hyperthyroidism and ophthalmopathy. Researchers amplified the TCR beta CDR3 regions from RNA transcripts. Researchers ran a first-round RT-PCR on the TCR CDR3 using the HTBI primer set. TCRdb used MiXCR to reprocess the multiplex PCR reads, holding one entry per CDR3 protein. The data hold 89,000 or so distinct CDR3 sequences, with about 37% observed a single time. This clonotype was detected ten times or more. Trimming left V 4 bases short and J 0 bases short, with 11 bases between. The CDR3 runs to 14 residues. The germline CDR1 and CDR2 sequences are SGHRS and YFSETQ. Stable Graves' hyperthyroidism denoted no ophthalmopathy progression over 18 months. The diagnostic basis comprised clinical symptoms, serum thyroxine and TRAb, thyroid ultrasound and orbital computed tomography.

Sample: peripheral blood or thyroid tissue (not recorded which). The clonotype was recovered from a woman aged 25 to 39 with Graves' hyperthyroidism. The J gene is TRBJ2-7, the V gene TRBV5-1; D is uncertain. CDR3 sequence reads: CASSPKDPSYEQYF. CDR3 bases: TGCGCCAGCAGCCCGAAGGATCCCTCCTACGAGCAGTACTTC.